This T cell receptor beta chain derives from a study of blood T cell repertoires in COVID-19 (TCRdb year 2020). Some background on the complete study: Collaborator samples came from the United States, Italy and Spain and covered acute and convalescent phases of COVID-19. The material from the prospective study consisted of cDNA or gDNA derived from T cells, B-cell-depleted T cells, or PBMCs. HLA class I and class II types, where available, came from metadata supplied by the sample provider rather than from assay-based typing. Samples came from the ongoing ImmuneRACE study (first 160 participants) plus 1,254 subjects from 6 global collaborators. The sample metadata nearly always contained a de-identified subject ID, COVID-19 status, age in years and sex. Deeply sampled blood TCRbeta repertoires from subjects exposed to, actively infected with, or recovered from COVID-19 were included in the dataset. The repertoires were released in a freely available public database meant as a resource for research on the immune response to SARS-CoV-2. Broad study findings and their caveats: How much clinical and demographic metadata was included differed by source and by participant, and the metadata was provided uncurated.

The CDR3, from cysteine to phenylalanine, totals 15 residues. This entry keeps only the CDR3 DNA: 45 bases, framed from base 1. As encoded in the germline V gene, CDR1 is MNHEY while CDR2 is SVGAGI. V drops 3 bases and J drops 1 base, leaving 12 bases in between. The immunoSEQ Assay, a bias-controlled multiplex PCR, was used to amplify TCRbeta CDR3 regions from genomic DNA. Per the authors' processing: Nucleated cell counts per sample were estimated from amplification of reference gene primers within the assay. Sequence reads were collapsed and filtered to measure the absolute abundance of every unique TCRbeta CDR3 rearrangement. For each sample, productive Simpson clonality was calculated by taking the square root of Simpson's diversity index across productive rearrangements. Here the immuneACCESS table is served through TCRdb, limited to in-frame sequences with V and J called. Missing clones are a known gap in these copies; in checked studies unresolved V genes cover under half, and the rest lacks a known reason. V and J calls and clone size are copied from that table; D and trimming were computed from the DNA. Here the sample has around 350,000 clones; more than 75% occur a single time. The ten largest clonotypes hold 3% of the sample.

A note on this clone: What antigen it recognizes has not been identified. Per-base qualities were not stored, and no clone one base away is much larger.

The collaborating institutions used their own protocols to collect whole blood in K2EDTA tubes. For TCRbeta analysis, collaborators shipped samples as frozen whole blood, isolated PBMCs, or DNA extracted from either of those sample types. The rearrangement combines TRBV6-5 with TRBJ2-5; a tentative D call is TRBD2 (6 bases match). The sequenced material came from peripheral blood. This TCR came from a human donor in a cohort sampled during active COVID-19. The CDR3 protein is CASSYRAGSQETQYF. The base sequence is TGTGCCAGCAGTTATAGGGCGGGGTCCCAAGAGACCCAGTACTTC.